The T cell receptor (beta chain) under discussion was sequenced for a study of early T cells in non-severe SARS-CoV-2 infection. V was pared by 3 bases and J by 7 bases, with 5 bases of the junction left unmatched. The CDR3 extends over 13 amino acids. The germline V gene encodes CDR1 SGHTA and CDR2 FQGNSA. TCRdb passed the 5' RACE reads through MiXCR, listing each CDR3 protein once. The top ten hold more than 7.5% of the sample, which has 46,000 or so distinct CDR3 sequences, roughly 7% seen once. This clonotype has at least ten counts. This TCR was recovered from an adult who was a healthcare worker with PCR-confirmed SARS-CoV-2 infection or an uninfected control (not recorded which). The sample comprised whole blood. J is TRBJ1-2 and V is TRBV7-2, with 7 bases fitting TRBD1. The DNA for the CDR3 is TGTGCCAGCAGCTTTAAGGGGGCGGTTGGCTACACCTTC. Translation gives CASSFKGAVGYTF.